A single T cell receptor beta chain is shown here with its context. What it binds is not known. TCRdb's table, derived via immunoSEQ multiplex PCR, lists solely in-frame clones and lacks some. The repertoire holds some 5,100 clones, with more than 75% as singletons. Germline values: CDR1 LNHDA, CDR2 SQIVND (reference sequence). Trimming took 5 bases from V and 3 from J, leaving 9 bases between them. The CDR3 contains 13 residues. The sample belongs to a study of T cell repertoires in ileal Crohn's disease. General study points: High-frequency clones were more common in sorted CD8 than CD4 cells.

The source material was ileal tissue. The rearrangement uses TRBV19 and TRBJ2-3, with D perhaps TRBD2 (5 bases). The sequence derives from an adult with Crohn's disease. CDR3 DNA sequence: TGTGCCAGTAGTCGGGAAGGTACAGATACGCAGTATTTT. It yields the protein CASSREGTDTQYF.